The 21 T cell receptor beta chains presented below share a single source sample, sequenced in a study of T-cell memory formation after mild COVID-19. TCRdb called the 5' RACE reads again in MiXCR, with one record for every CDR3 protein. The data show hundreds of thousands of distinct CDR3 sequences, approximately 18% seen once. Sequencing was performed on PBMCs or a T cell subset sorted from them (not recorded which). The receptor set was obtained from an adult woman who had mild COVID-19 (a few samples of this study predate the infection). Cell type and time point are not known.

The table lists this clonotype with a few counts. The chain joins TRBV18 to TRBJ1-2, with D hard to call. V was shortened by 6 bases and J by 4 bases, with 9 bases between the two germline ends. Germline V gene lookup returns CDR1 KGHSH and CDR2 LQKENI. The CDR3 has 12 amino acids. CDR3 sequence: CASSGGSYGYTF. The CDR3 DNA reads TGTGCCAGCTCTGGCGGAAGCTATGGCTACACCTTC.

The chain has TRBV11-2 and TRBJ2-1; TRBD2 agrees at 11 bases. The germline CDR1 and CDR2 sequences are SGHAT and FQNNGV. The CDR3 is 14 amino acids. The ends lost 5 bases at V and 7 bases at J; junction bases unmatched: 4. CDR3 sequence (DNA): TGTGCCAGCAGCCCTAGCGGGAGGCGGAATGAGCAGTTCTTC. It is translated as CASSPSGRRNEQFF.

The sample holds a few counts of this clonotype. The V and J genes are TRBV7-9 and TRBJ1-2; TRBD1 matches 7 bases. The V segment lost 6 bases and the J segment 5 bases; nucleotides outside the gene matches: 3. This CDR3 is built from 12 residues. Germline values: CDR1 SEHNR, CDR2 FQNEAQ (reference sequence). Written as DNA, the CDR3 is TGTGCCAGCAGAACAGGGGTTTATGGCTACACCTTC. It codes for CASRTGVYGYTF.

This clonotype was counted between two and nine times. The chain employs TRBV7-2 and TRBJ2-3; a weak D match, TRBD1 (5 bases). From germline, CDR1 is SGHTA and CDR2 FQGNSA. V was pared by 1 base and J by 0 bases, with 11 bases between. The CDR3 runs to 16 residues. The DNA for the CDR3 is TGTGCCAGCAGCTTAGAAGCCAGGACAAGCACAGATACGCAGTATTTT. Its protein is CASSLEARTSTDTQYF.

This clonotype came up a few times. This chain joins TRBV7-2 and TRBJ2-5, with D possibly being TRBD2 (5 bases). Germline V lookup: CDR1 SGHTA, CDR2 FQGNSA. Trimming cost V 5 bases and J 2 bases, with 15 bases left between them. The CDR3 sequence is 15 residues long. The CDR3 coding sequence is TGTGCCAGCAGCCGGGGAGTAGCCCCTCAAGAGACCCAGTACTTC. Encoded protein: CASSRGVAPQETQYF.

This clonotype occurred a few times. The chain uses TRBV7-9 and TRBJ2-7; D perhaps matches TRBD1 (6 bases). V lost 0 bases to trimming and J lost 3 bases, with 15 bases between them. This CDR3 has 16 residues. Germline CDR1 and CDR2: SEHNR and FQNEAQ (reference sequence). The CDR3 loop is CASSLAPAGADYEQYF. CDR3 nucleotides: TGTGCCAGCAGCTTAGCGCCCGCAGGGGCAGACTACGAGCAGTACTTC. Full variable domain (outside the CDR3, taken from reference TRBV7-9 and TRBJ2-7): DTGVSQNPRHKITKRGQNVTFRCDPISEHNRLYWYRQTLGQGPEFLTYFQNEAQLEKSRLLSDRFSAERPKGSFSTLEIQRTEQGDSAMYLCASSLAPAGADYEQYFGPGTRLTVT.

The chain couples TRBV19 to TRBJ1-2; no reliable D call. Trimming took 5 bases from V and 0 from J, leaving 7 bases between them. The germline V gene encodes CDR1 LNHDA and CDR2 SQIVND (reference sequence). There are 13 residues in the CDR3. This chain's CDR3 is CASSGVSNYGYTF. CDR3 in DNA: TGTGCCAGTAGTGGCGTTTCTAACTATGGCTACACCTTC. Full variable domain (rest looked up from reference TRBV19 and TRBJ1-2): DGGITQSPKYLFRKEGQNVTLSCEQNLNHDAMYWYRQDPGQGLRLIYYSQIVNDFQKGDIAEGYSVSREKKESFPLTVTSAQKNPTAFYLCASSGVSNYGYTFGSGTRLTVV.

This clonotype was observed a few times. V is TRBV5-1 and J is TRBJ1-4; 9 bases line up with TRBD1. This CDR3 region has 16 residues. Germline CDR1 SGHRS, CDR2 YFSETQ. V shed 0 bases and J 9 bases; nucleotides not matched to a gene: 9. CDR3: CASSLAQDGTGQKLFF. Here the CDR3 DNA reads TGCGCCAGCAGCTTGGCCCAGGACGGGACAGGGCAAAAACTGTTTTTT.

This clonotype was detected a few times. The V call is TRBV30, the J call TRBJ2-1; D is unresolved. The CDR3 totals 13 residues. Trimming took off 3 bases at V and 9 bases at J, with 15 bases between the two ends. The germline V gene encodes CDR1 GTSNPN and CDR2 SVGIG (reference sequence). Here the CDR3 DNA reads TGTGCCTGGAGGTTGAGTGGTATTGGTGAGCAGTTCTTC. It is translated as CAWRLSGIGEQFF.

This clonotype was recorded many times. The CDR3 DNA reads TGTGCCAGCAGCCCGGTAGCGGGAAAGGGGTACAATGAGCAGTTCTTC. This codes for CASSPVAGKGYNEQFF. The chain employs TRBV7-8 and TRBJ2-1, with 8 bases aligning to TRBD2. With 5 bases clipped from V and 4 bases from J, the junction kept 10 bases outside the gene matches. From germline, CDR1 is SGHVS and CDR2 FQNEAQ. The CDR3 sequence is 16 residues long. Drawing the rest from reference TRBV7-8 and TRBJ2-1, the complete variable domain is GAGVSQSPRYKVAKRGQDVALRCDPISGHVSLFWYQQALGQGPEFLTYFQNEAQLDKSGLPSDRFFAERPEGSVSTLKIQRTQQEDSAVYLCASSPVAGKGYNEQFFGPGTRLTVL.

In this sample, this clonotype turned up a few times. The rearrangement joins TRBV6-5 to TRBJ1-6, with TRBD1 identical over 7 bases. This CDR3 has 15 amino acids. The junction had 5 bases not matched to a gene; V was cut back by 0 bases and J by 9 bases. CDR1 MNHEY and CDR2 SVGAGI come from the germline V gene. CDR3 residues: CASSYSTQGRSPLHF. The CDR3, as DNA: TGTGCCAGCAGTTACTCAACACAGGGGCGTTCACCCCTCCACTTT.

This clonotype has a count of ten or more. This chain links TRBV12-3 or TRBV12-4 with TRBJ2-1; TRBD2 matches at 9 bases. This CDR3 region has 16 residues. J lost 4 bases, V lost 2 bases, and 6 bases had no gene match. CDR3 loop: CASSLNGGGAYNEQFF. CDR3 nucleotide sequence: TGTGCCAGCAGTTTAAATGGCGGGGGGGCTTACAATGAGCAGTTCTTC.

The sample holds a few counts of this clonotype. V usage is TRBV15 and J usage is TRBJ2-3; D is possibly TRBD1 (6 bases). The length of the CDR3 is 14 residues. Trimming took off 8 bases at V and 2 bases at J, with 14 bases between the two ends. CDR1 LNHNV and CDR2 YYDKDF come from the germline V gene (reference sequence). The CDR3 sequence is CATARGHTTDTQYF. The CDR3, as DNA: TGTGCCACCGCCCGGGGACATACCACAGATACGCAGTATTTT. Supplemented by reference TRBV15 and TRBJ2-3, the full variable domain reads DAMVIQNPRYQVTQFGKPVTLSCSQTLNHNVMYWYQQKSSQAPKLLFHYYDKDFNNEADTPDNFQSRRPNTSFCFLDIRSPGLGDTAMYLCATARGHTTDTQYFGPGTRLTVL.

This rearrangement joins TRBV11-1 to TRBJ1-1; D gene uncertain. Trimming left V 2 bases short and J 10 bases short, with 14 bases between. Germline-derived CDR1 and CDR2 are SGHAT and FQDESV (reference sequence). The CDR3 is made up of 13 amino acids. The CDR3 protein is CASSLRIGEGAFF. The CDR3 DNA sequence: TGTGCCAGCAGCTTAAGGATCGGGGAGGGAGCTTTCTTT.

The chain links TRBV25-1 to TRBJ2-3; TRBD2 is a possible D gene (6 bases). The CDR3 loop spans 14 amino acids. Between the trimmed V and J ends, which lost 2 bases and 3 bases, there was a span of 9 bases. Per germline, CDR1 MGHDK and CDR2 SYGVNS. In DNA form, the CDR3 reads TGTGCCAGCAGTGAAAAGGAGGGGACAGATACGCAGTATTTT. This gives the protein CASSEKEGTDTQYF.

The rearrangement joins TRBV7-8 to TRBJ2-7; TRBD2 aligns across 7 bases. Germline CDR1 is SGHVS and CDR2 is FQNEAQ. This CDR3 spans 14 amino acids. Losses at the gene ends were 5 bases for V and 5 bases for J; bases not matched to a gene: 9. This CDR3 reads CASSLRGREDEQYF. In nucleotides, the CDR3 is TGTGCCAGCAGCCTCCGGGGCCGGGAGGACGAGCAGTACTTC.

This clonotype was observed a handful of times. V usage is TRBV3-1 and J usage is TRBJ2-7; the D is unclear. The CDR3 has 16 residues. CDR1 is LGHDT, CDR2 YNNKEL, per germline (reference sequence). The germline V and J ends were trimmed by 0 bases and 2 bases, with 14 bases remaining between them. CDR3 sequence: CASSQDMGRGAYEQYF. The CDR3 bases are TGTGCCAGCAGCCAAGATATGGGCCGCGGAGCCTACGAGCAGTACTTC.

CDR3 nucleotides: TGCAGTGCTCCCTGGCTAGCGGGGGATCAAGAGACCCAGTACTTC. Amino acids: CSAPWLAGDQETQYF. The chain joins TRBV20-1 to TRBJ2-5, with 10 bases that match TRBD2. CDR1 is DFQATT and CDR2 is SNEGSKA in the germline V gene (reference sequence). This CDR3 region has 15 residues. V lost 5 bases and J lost 2; bases outside the gene matches: 8.

There are a few counts of this clonotype. This chain connects TRBV3-1 to TRBJ2-7; D uncertain. V lost 1 base to trimming and J lost 3 bases, with 13 bases between them. CDR1 LGHDT and CDR2 YNNKEL come from the germline V gene (reference sequence). CDR3 length: 15 amino acids. CDR3 in amino acids: CASSQGSWDRYEQYF. DNA of the CDR3: TGTGCCAGCAGCCAAGGTTCCTGGGATCGCTACGAGCAGTACTTC.

The chain employs TRBV29-1 and TRBJ2-1; 10 bases line up with TRBD2. From germline, CDR1 is SQVTM and CDR2 ANQGSEA. The CDR3 contains 15 residues. J lost 8 bases, V lost 2 bases, and 9 bases had no gene match. The CDR3 sequence is CSVEKRGGTVHEQFF. CDR3 nucleotide sequence: TGCAGCGTTGAAAAGCGGGGGGGCACAGTACATGAGCAGTTCTTC.

This clonotype showed up just a few times. V usage is TRBV9 and J usage is TRBJ2-1, with a weak D call TRBD2 (6 bases). The CDR3 covers 15 residues. With 0 bases removed from V and 4 bases from J, the gap between germline ends came to 11 bases. The germline gives CDR1 SGDLS, CDR2 YYNGEE. DNA for the CDR3: TGTGCCAGCAGCGTAGTTGCGGGGCCTTACAATGAGCAGTTCTTC. Amino acid sequence: CASSVVAGPYNEQFF.